The 27 T cell receptor beta chains below come from one sample, sequenced in a study of cytomegalovirus exposure and HLA in healthy donors. PCR involved 60 Vbeta and 13 Jbeta primers. The method was immunoSEQ multiplex PCR; TCRdb's version includes in-frame clones alone and lacks a portion of them. There are some 200,000 clones in the sample; 81% occur only once, and approximately 3.9% lies in the top ten. What was sequenced was PBMCs. Receptors originate from a man aged 45-65 years in good health and CMV-seronegative.

This clone has more than one count but fewer than ten. V is TRBV19 and J is TRBJ1-1; 7 nucleotides align to TRBD1. CDR3 length equals 14 residues. From germline, CDR1 is LNHDA and CDR2 SQIVND (reference sequence). With 7 bases clipped from V and 0 bases from J, the junction kept 5 bases outside the gene matches. The CDR3 sequence is CASTKTGMNTEAFF. CDR3 bases: TGTGCCAGTACTAAGACAGGGATGAACACTGAAGCTTTCTTT. Based on the CDR3 plus reference TRBV19 and TRBJ1-1, the full variable domain is DGGITQSPKYLFRKEGQNVTLSCEQNLNHDAMYWYRQDPGQGLRLIYYSQIVNDFQKGDIAEGYSVSREKKESFPLTVTSAQKNPTAFYLCASTKTGMNTEAFFGQGTRLTVV.

This clone was detected a few times. The genes are TRBV5-4 and TRBJ1-2; 8 nucleotides match TRBD1. The length of the CDR3 is 13 residues. V shed 6 bases, J shed 8 bases, and the junction held 9 bases outside the gene matches. Germline CDR1 is SGHNT and CDR2 is YYREEE (reference sequence). The CDR3 region is CASTVDRAGGYTF. CDR3 nucleotides: TGTGCCAGCACCGTGGACAGGGCTGGGGGCTACACCTTC.

This clone was recorded a few times. The gene calls are TRBV4-1 and TRBJ2-3, with 7 bases matching TRBD2. The V gene's germline CDR1 is MGHRA and CDR2 YSYEKL. Germline trimming cut 0 bases from V and 2 bases from J; bases unmatched to any gene: 11. The CDR3 is 18 amino acids. CDR3 nucleotides: TGCGCCAGCAGCCAAGAAAGCGGGACTTCCAGAACCACAGATACGCAGTATTTT. It is translated as CASSQESGTSRTTDTQYF.

The chain links TRBV19 to TRBJ2-5; TRBD2 agrees at 10 bases. CDR3 length: 14 residues. The junction had 6 bases not matched to a gene; V was cut back by 6 bases and J by 5 bases. From germline, CDR1 is LNHDA and CDR2 SQIVND (reference sequence). CDR3 in amino acids: CASRERGGRETQYF. For the CDR3, the DNA is TGTGCCAGTAGGGAGCGGGGGGGCCGGGAGACCCAGTACTTC.

The rearrangement uses TRBV2 and TRBJ2-5; TRBD1 matches at 9 bases. V trimming: 5 bases; J trimming: 1 base; junction bases outside the gene matches: 2. This CDR3 comprises 14 residues. Germline V gene lookup returns CDR1 SNHLY and CDR2 FYNNEI. The DNA for the CDR3 is TGTGCCAGCAGTCCGACAGGGGGCCAAGAGACCCAGTACTTC. It yields the protein CASSPTGGQETQYF.

The chain couples TRBV2 to TRBJ1-6, with 7 nucleotides matching TRBD1. V was clipped by 5 bases and J by 0 bases; unmatched bases: 1. The CDR3 covers 15 residues. CDR1 is SNHLY, CDR2 FYNNEI, per germline. This CDR3 is CASSRDSSYNSPLHF. CDR3 nucleotides: TGTGCCAGCAGTCGGGACAGCTCCTATAATTCACCCCTCCACTTT.

This chain connects TRBV6-5 to TRBJ1-2, with TRBD1 matching over 7 bases. The CDR3 is 14 residues long. Germline V gene data show CDR1 as MNHEY and CDR2 as SVGAGI. V lost 6 bases to trimming and J lost 1 base; unmatched junction nucleotides: 5. The CDR3 reads CASSRQGINYGYTF. The CDR3 DNA follows: TGTGCCAGCAGCCGACAGGGTATTAACTATGGCTACACCTTC.

The chain carries TRBV30 and TRBJ2-2, with no clear D. The CDR3 is 11 amino acids. V lost 3 bases and J lost 4, with 3 bases in between. Germline V gives CDR1 GTSNPN, CDR2 SVGIG (reference sequence). CDR3 sequence: CAWSFTGELFF. CDR3 coding DNA: TGTGCCTGGAGCTTCACCGGGGAGCTGTTTTTT.

The genes are TRBV27 and TRBJ1-5; 9 bases map to TRBD1. V lost 3 bases and J lost 3; bases outside the gene matches: 3. CDR1 and CDR2 (germline): MNHEY, SMNVEV (reference sequence). CDR3 size: 15 residues. CDR3 sequence (DNA): TGTGCCAGCAGTTTTGGACAGGGGACCAATCAGCCCCAGCATTTT. Translated, it gives CASSFGQGTNQPQHF.

CDR3 DNA sequence: TGCAGCGGAACTTCCGGGACAGGGATAACAGATACGCAGTATTTT. Protein sequence: CSGTSGTGITDTQYF. The rearrangement links TRBV29-1 to TRBJ2-3, with TRBD1 matching 9 bases. The V segment lost 7 bases and the J segment 3 bases; nucleotides outside the gene matches: 11. The CDR3 loop spans 15 amino acids. Germline loops: CDR1 SQVTM, CDR2 ANQGSEA.

This chain links TRBV5-1 with TRBJ2-6; D is unresolved. The V end was cut by 6 bases, the J end by 4 bases, with 14 bases between. The CDR3 consists of 15 residues. CDR1 is SGHRS and CDR2 is YFSETQ in the germline V gene. The CDR3 reads CASTIGMTGANVLTF. The DNA for the CDR3 is TGCGCCAGCACTATAGGAATGACAGGGGCCAACGTCCTGACTTTC. The whole variable domain, filled in from reference TRBV5-1 and TRBJ2-6, reads KAGVTQTPRYLIKTRGQQVTLSCSPISGHRSVSWYQQTPGQGLQFLFEYFSETQRNKGNFPGRFSGRQFSNSRSEMNVSTLELGDSALYLCASTIGMTGANVLTFGAGSRLTVL.

The rearrangement links TRBV5-5 to TRBJ1-2, with D possibly matching TRBD1 (6 bases). The CDR3 is made up of 14 amino acids. Per germline, CDR1 SGHKS and CDR2 YYEKEE (reference sequence). V was clipped by 5 bases and J by 4 bases, with 15 bases between them. The CDR3 coding sequence is TGTGCCAGCAGGGTCCCGGGAGGGGGCTATGGCTACACCTTC. The encoded protein is CASRVPGGGYGYTF.

The V and J genes are TRBV6-6 and TRBJ2-1; the match to TRBD2 covers 8 bases. CDR1 and CDR2 (germline): MNHNY, SVGAGI (reference sequence). The ends lost 11 bases at V and 2 bases at J; junction bases unmatched: 5. The CDR3 spans 13 residues. CDR3 nucleotides: TGTGCCTTATCAGCGGGGGCCTACAATGAGCAGTTCTTC. This sequence encodes CALSAGAYNEQFF.

Of note for this clone: A read error may account for a junction end that differs from germline. The rearrangement uses TRBV19 and TRBJ1-5, with D unclear. This CDR3 is built from 13 residues. CDR1 and CDR2 (germline): LNHDA, SQIVND (reference sequence). In DNA form, the CDR3 reads TGTGCCAGTAGTTTAGAGTTAAATCAGCCCCAGCATTTT. Amino acids: CASSLELNQPQHF.

This clone was seen only a few times. V and J are TRBV6-1 and TRBJ1-6, with 8 bases identical to TRBD1. Germline assignment: CDR1 MNHNS and CDR2 SASEGT. The CDR3 is made up of 15 amino acids. Trimming cost V 3 bases and J 6 bases; bases outside gene matches: 4. DNA for the CDR3: TGTGCCAGCAGTGAGCGACAGGGGAGTAATTCACCCCTCCACTTT. As protein: CASSERQGSNSPLHF.

The chain combines TRBV7-3 with TRBJ2-2, with D unresolved. The V end lost 5 bases, the J end lost 7 bases, and 11 bases lay between the germline ends. The germline V gene has CDR1 SGHTA and CDR2 FQGTGA. The CDR3 length is 13 residues. Here the CDR3 DNA reads TGTGCCAGCAGCGAAAACGCCGGCGGGGAGCTGTTTTTT. It specifies CASSENAGGELFF. The full variable domain, its missing parts supplied by reference TRBV7-3 and TRBJ2-2, is GAGVSQTPSNKVTEKGKYVELRCDPISGHTALYWYRQSLGQGPEFLIYFQGTGAADDSGLPNDRFFAVRPEGSVSTLKIQRTERGDSAVYLCASSENAGGELFFGEGSRLTVL.

This chain links TRBV14 with TRBJ1-2; possibly TRBD1 for D (6 bases). Germline assignment: CDR1 SGHDN and CDR2 FVKESK. This CDR3 is 14 amino acids long. The V end was cut by 5 bases, the J end by 4 bases, with 14 bases between. In DNA form, the CDR3 reads TGTGCCAGCAGCGCGCAACAGGGTGGCTATGGCTACACCTTC. Its translation: CASSAQQGGYGYTF.

This rearrangement joins TRBV5-6 to TRBJ2-7, with TRBD1 matching over 10 bases. Trimming took 4 bases from V and 2 from J; bases not matched to a gene: 15. Germline CDR1 reads SGHDT; CDR2 reads YYEEEE. CDR3 size: 18 residues. CDR3 sequence reads: CASSAGTGALMAPYEQYF. CDR3 coding DNA: TGTGCCAGCAGCGCCGGGACAGGGGCTCTAATGGCACCCTACGAGCAGTACTTC. The whole variable domain, remainder taken from reference TRBV5-6 and TRBJ2-7, is DAGVTQSPTHLIKTRGQQVTLRCSPKSGHDTVSWYQQALGQGPQFIFQYYEEEERQRGNFPDRFSGHQFPNYSSELNVNALLLGDSALYLCASSAGTGALMAPYEQYFGPGTRLTVT.

The chain uses TRBV15 and TRBJ2-6; 7 bases are shared with TRBD1. Per germline, CDR1 LNHNV and CDR2 YYDKDF (reference sequence). CDR3 length equals 15 residues. The trim removed 3 bases at V and 2 bases at J, leaving 1 base unmatched. CDR3 protein: CATSSDRAGANVLTF. For the CDR3, the DNA is TGTGCCACCAGCAGCGACAGGGCTGGGGCCAACGTCCTGACTTTC.

The chain couples TRBV4-3 to TRBJ2-2; 7 bases line up with TRBD1. CDR3 size: 13 residues. Germline CDR1 is LGHNA and CDR2 is YSLEER. V lost 4 bases, J lost 6 bases, and 2 bases stayed unmatched. The CDR3 nucleotides read TGCGCCAGCAGCCGAGGGACAGCCGGGGAGCTGTTTTTT. Its translation is CASSRGTAGELFF.

This chain uses TRBV5-4 with TRBJ2-5; a possible D gene is TRBD2 (5 bases). With 4 bases removed from V and 0 bases from J, the gap between germline ends came to 16 bases. The CDR3 is made up of 16 amino acids. Germline V lookup: CDR1 SGHNT, CDR2 YYREEE (reference sequence). CDR3 nucleotides: TGTGCCAGCAGCATTCGACCGGGGAAAAACCAAGAGACCCAGTACTTC. Translating it yields CASSIRPGKNQETQYF.

About this clone itself: One end of the junction fails to match germline, which may point to a read error. The rearrangement links TRBV7-9 to TRBJ1-1, with D perhaps TRBD1 (6 bases). Germline V lookup: CDR1 SEHNR, CDR2 FQNEAQ (reference sequence). The CDR3 consists of 16 residues. The CDR3 DNA is TGTTCCAGCAGCTTTTTCAGGGGAAGTGAGAACACTGAAGCTTTCTTT. Translated, it gives CSSSFFRGSENTEAFF.

The rearrangement joins TRBV18 to TRBJ1-5; tentatively, D is TRBD1 (5 bases). CDR3 length: 15 amino acids. The V gene lost 5 bases and the J gene lost 0 bases, with 11 bases spanning the gap. Germline V lookup: CDR1 KGHSH, CDR2 LQKENI. The CDR3 bases are TGTGCCAGCTCAACCGACAGTTATAGCAATCAGCCCCAGCATTTT. As protein: CASSTDSYSNQPQHF.

The chain is built from TRBV5-6 and TRBJ1-6, with D unresolved. The CDR3 sequence is 15 residues long. Germline V lookup: CDR1 SGHDT, CDR2 YYEEEE. Trimming pared 4 bases from V and 4 bases from J, leaving 12 bases between. The CDR3 DNA follows: TGTGCCAGCAGCCACTTCCAAGTGTATAATTCACCCCTCCACTTT. Its translation: CASSHFQVYNSPLHF.

This rearrangement joins TRBV2 to TRBJ1-1; D is unresolved. V lost 8 bases and J 0 bases, leaving 10 bases between the germline ends. The CDR3 is 13 residues long. From germline, CDR1 is SNHLY and CDR2 FYNNEI. The CDR3 reads CASGRDMNTEAFF. In nucleotides, the CDR3 is TGTGCCAGCGGGAGAGACATGAACACTGAAGCTTTCTTT.

The V gene is TRBV4-1, the J gene TRBJ2-2; 8 nucleotides agree with TRBD1. The CDR3 runs to 19 residues. Germline values: CDR1 MGHRA, CDR2 YSYEKL. V lost 1 base, J lost 6 bases, and 16 bases stayed unmatched. The DNA of the CDR3 is TGCGCCAGCAGCCAAGGGCTCAGGGGGCGCTTCCCGGGTCCCGGGGAGCTGTTTTTT. This gives the protein CASSQGLRGRFPGPGELFF.

V is TRBV27 and J is TRBJ1-2, with D unclear. This CDR3 is built from 13 residues. CDR1 is MNHEY, CDR2 SMNVEV, per germline (reference sequence). V was cut by 5 bases and J by 2 bases, with 9 bases left in between. Here the CDR3 DNA reads TGTGCCAGCAGTCCCGGGAGCAACTATGGCTACACCTTC. Residues: CASSPGSNYGYTF.